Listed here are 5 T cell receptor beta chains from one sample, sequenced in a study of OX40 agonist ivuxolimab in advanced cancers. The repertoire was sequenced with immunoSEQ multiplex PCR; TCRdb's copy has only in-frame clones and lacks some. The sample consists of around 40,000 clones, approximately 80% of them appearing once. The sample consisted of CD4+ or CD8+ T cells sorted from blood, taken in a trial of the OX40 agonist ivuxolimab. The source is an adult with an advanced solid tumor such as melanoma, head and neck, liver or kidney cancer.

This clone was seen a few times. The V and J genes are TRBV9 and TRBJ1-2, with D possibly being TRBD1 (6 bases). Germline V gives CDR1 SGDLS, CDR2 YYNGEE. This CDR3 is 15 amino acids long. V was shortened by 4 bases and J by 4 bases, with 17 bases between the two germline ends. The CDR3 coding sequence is TGTGCCAGCAGCCCAAGGGACATTCAAATCTATGGCTACACCTTC. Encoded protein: CASSPRDIQIYGYTF.

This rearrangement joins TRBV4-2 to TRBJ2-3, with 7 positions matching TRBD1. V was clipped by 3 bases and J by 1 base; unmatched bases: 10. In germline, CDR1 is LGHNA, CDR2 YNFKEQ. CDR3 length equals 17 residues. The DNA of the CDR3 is TGTGCCAGCAGCCAGTTTGCGACAGGGATTGGCACAGATACGCAGTATTTT. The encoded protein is CASSQFATGIGTDTQYF.

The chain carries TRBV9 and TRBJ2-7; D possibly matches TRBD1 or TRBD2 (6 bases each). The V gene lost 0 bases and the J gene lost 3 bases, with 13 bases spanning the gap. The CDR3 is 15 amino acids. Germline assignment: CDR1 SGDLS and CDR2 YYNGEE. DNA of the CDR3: TGTGCCAGCAGCGTAGCGGCAGGGGAGGTCTACGAGCAGTACTTC. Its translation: CASSVAAGEVYEQYF.

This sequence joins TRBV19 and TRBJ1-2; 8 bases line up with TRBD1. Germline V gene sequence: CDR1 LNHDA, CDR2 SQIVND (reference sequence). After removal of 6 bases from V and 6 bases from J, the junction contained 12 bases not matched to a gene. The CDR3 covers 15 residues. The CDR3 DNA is TGTGCCAGTAGCTTACCGGGACAGGTTTTGGATGGCTACACCTTC. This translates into CASSLPGQVLDGYTF.

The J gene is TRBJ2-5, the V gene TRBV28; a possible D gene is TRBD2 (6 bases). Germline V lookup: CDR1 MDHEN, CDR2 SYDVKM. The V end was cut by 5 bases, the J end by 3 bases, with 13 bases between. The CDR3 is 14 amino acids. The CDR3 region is CASSPGTVEETQYF. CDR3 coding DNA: TGTGCCAGCAGTCCCGGGACTGTCGAAGAGACCCAGTACTTC.